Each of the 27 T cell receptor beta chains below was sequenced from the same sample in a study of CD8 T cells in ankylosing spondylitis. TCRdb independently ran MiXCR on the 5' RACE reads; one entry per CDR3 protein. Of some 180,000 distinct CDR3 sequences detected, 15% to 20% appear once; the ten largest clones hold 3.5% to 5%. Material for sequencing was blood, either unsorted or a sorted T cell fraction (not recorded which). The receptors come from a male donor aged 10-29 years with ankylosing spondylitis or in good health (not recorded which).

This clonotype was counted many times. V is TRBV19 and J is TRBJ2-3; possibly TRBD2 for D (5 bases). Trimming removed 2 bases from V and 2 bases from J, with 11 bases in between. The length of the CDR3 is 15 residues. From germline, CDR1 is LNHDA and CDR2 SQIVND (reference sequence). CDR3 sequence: CASSITSRNTDTQYF. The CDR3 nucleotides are TGTGCCAGTAGTATAACTAGTAGGAACACAGATACGCAGTATTTT.

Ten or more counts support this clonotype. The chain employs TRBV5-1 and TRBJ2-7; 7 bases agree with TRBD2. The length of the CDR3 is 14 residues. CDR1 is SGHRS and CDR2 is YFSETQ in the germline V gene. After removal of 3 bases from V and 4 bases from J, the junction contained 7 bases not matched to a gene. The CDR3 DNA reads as TGCGCCAGCAGCTCAACTAGCGTTTCTTACGAGCAGTACTTC. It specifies CASSSTSVSYEQYF.

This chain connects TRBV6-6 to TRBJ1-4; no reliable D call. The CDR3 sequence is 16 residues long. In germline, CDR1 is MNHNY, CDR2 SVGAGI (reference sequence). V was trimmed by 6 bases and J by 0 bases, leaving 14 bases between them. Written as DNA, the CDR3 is TGTGCCAGCAGGGGGTCACAAACTGCAACTAATGAAAAACTGTTTTTT. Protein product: CASRGSQTATNEKLFF.

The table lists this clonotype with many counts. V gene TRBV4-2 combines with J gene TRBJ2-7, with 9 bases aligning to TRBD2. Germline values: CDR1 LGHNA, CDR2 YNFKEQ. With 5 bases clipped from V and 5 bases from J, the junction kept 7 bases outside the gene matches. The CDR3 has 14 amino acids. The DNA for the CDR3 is TGTGCCAGCAGCGGACTAGCGCGGGCCGACGAGCAGTACTTC. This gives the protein CASSGLARADEQYF.

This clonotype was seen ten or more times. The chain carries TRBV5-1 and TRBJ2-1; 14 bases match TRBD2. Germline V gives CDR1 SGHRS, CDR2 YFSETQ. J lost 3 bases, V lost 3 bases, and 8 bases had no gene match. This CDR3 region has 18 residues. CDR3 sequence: CASSSLKTSGRVYNEQFF. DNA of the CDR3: TGCGCCAGCAGCTCCCTAAAGACTAGCGGGAGGGTCTACAATGAGCAGTTCTTC.

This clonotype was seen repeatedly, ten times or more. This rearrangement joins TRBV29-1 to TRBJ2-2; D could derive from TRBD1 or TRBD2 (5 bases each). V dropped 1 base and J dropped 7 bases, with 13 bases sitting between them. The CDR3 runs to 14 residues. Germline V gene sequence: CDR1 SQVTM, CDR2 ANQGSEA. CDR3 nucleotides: TGCAGCGTTGAAGCCCCGGGGCGAGGCGGGGAGCTGTTTTTT. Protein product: CSVEAPGRGGELFF.

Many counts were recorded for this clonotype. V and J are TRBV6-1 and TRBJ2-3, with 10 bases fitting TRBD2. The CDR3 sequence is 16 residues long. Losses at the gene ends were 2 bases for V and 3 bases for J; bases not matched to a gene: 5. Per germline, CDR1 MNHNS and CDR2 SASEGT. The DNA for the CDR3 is TGTGCCAGCAGTGAATCCAGCGGGAGGGCGACAGATACGCAGTATTTT. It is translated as CASSESSGRATDTQYF.

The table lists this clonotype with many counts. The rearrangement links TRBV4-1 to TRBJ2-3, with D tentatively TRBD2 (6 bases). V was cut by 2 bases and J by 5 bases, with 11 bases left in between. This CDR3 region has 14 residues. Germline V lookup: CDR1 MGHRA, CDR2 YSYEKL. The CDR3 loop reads CASSQYSGQDTQYF. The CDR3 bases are TGCGCCAGCAGCCAATATAGCGGCCAAGATACGCAGTATTTT.

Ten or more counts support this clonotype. The CDR3 is CATSRDLDNEQFF. The CDR3 DNA reads TGTGCCACCAGCAGAGATCTTGACAATGAGCAGTTCTTC. The chain carries TRBV15 and TRBJ2-1; D is unresolved. Trimming pared 0 bases from V and 5 bases from J, leaving 5 bases between. The germline CDR1 and CDR2 sequences are LNHNV and YYDKDF (reference sequence). CDR3 length: 13 amino acids.

The CDR3 coding sequence is TGCGCCAGCACGCGGGACAGACACACAGATACGCAGTATTTT. Translating gives CASTRDRHTDTQYF. The chain recombines TRBV5-1 with TRBJ2-3, with a possible D match to TRBD1 (7 bases). Germline CDR1 and CDR2: SGHRS and YFSETQ. This CDR3 comprises 14 residues. Trimming pared 6 bases from V and 2 bases from J, leaving 13 bases between.

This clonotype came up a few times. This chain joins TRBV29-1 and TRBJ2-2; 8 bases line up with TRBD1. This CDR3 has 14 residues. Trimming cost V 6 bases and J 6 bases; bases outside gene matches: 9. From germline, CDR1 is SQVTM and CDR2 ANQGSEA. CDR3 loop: CSVPGQEIPGELFF. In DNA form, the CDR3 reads TGCAGCGTCCCGGGACAGGAAATTCCCGGGGAGCTGTTTTTT.

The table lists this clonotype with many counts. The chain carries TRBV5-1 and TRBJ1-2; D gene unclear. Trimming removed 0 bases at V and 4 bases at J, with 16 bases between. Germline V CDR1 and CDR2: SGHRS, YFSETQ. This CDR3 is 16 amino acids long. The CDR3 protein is CASSLARPGPGYGYTF. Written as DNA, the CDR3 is TGCGCCAGCAGCTTGGCTCGGCCTGGGCCAGGCTATGGCTACACCTTC.

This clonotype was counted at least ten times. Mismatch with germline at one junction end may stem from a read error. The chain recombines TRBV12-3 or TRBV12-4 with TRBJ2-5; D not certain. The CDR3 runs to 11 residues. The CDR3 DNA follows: TGCGCCAGCAGCTTTAAAGAGACCCAGTACTTC. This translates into CASSFKETQYF.

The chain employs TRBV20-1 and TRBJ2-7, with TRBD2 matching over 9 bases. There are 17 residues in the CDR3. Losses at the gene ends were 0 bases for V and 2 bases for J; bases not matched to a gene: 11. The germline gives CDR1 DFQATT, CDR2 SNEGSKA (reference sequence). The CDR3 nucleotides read TGCAGTGCTAGAGATCCCTTCCGGACTAGCGATACCTACGAGCAGTACTTC. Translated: CSARDPFRTSDTYEQYF.

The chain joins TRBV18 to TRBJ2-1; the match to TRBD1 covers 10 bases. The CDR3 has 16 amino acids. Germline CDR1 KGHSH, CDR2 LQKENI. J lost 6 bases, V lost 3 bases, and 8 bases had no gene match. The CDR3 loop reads CASSPTGTGASNEQFF. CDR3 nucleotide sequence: TGTGCCAGCTCACCGACCGGGACAGGGGCGTCCAATGAGCAGTTCTTC.

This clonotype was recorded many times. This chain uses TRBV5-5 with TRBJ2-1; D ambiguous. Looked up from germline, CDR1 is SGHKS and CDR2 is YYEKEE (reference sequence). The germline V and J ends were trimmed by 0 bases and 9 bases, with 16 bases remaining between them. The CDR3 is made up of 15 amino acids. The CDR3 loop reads CASSLEYNAGSEQFF. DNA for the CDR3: TGTGCCAGCAGCTTGGAGTACAATGCCGGATCTGAGCAGTTCTTC.

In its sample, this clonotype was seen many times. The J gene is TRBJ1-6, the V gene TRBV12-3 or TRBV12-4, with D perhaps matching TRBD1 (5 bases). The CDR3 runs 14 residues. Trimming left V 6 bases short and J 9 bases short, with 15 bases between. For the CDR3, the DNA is TGTGCCAGCAGCCCCGCGGCGGGGGGTTCACCCCTCCACTTT. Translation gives CASSPAAGGSPLHF.

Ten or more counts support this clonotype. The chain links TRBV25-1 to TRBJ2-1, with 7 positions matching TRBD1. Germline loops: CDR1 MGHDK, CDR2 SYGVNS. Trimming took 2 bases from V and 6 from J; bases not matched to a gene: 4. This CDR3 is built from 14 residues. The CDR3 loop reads CASSEVGQSNEQFF. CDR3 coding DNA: TGTGCCAGCAGTGAAGTGGGACAGAGCAATGAGCAGTTCTTC.

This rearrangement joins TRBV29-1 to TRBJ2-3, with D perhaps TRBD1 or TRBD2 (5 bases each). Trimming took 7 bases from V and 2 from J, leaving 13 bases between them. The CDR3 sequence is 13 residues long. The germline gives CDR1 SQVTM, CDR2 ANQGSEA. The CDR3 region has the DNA TGCAGCGGGCTCCGGGACCCCACAGATACGCAGTATTTT. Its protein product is CSGLRDPTDTQYF.

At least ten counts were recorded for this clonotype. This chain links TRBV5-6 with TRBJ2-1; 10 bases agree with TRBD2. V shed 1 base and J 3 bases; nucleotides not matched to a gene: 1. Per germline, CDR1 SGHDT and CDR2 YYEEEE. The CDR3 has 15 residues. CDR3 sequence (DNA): TGTGCCAGCAGCTTGCGGACTAGCGGCTACAATGAGCAGTTCTTC. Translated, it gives CASSLRTSGYNEQFF.

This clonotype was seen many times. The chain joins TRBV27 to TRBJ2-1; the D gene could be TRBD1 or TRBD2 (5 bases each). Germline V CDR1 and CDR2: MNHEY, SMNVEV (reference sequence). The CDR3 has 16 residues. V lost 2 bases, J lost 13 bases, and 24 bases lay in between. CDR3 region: CASSLVPGRVGEAQFF. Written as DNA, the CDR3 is TGTGCCAGCAGTTTAGTCCCGGGCAGGGTGGGGGAAGCCCAGTTCTTC.

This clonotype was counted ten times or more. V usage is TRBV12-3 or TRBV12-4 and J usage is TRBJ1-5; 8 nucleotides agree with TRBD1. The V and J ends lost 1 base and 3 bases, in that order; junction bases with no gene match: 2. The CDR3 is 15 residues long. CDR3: CASSLGTGYNQPQHF. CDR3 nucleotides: TGTGCCAGCAGTTTAGGGACAGGGTACAATCAGCCCCAGCATTTT.

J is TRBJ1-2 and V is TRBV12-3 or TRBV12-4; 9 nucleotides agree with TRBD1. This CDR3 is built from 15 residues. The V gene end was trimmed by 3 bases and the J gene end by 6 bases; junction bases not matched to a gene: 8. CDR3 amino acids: CASSFRRGQGDGYTF. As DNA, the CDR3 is TGTGCCAGCAGTTTTCGCAGGGGACAGGGAGATGGCTACACCTTC.

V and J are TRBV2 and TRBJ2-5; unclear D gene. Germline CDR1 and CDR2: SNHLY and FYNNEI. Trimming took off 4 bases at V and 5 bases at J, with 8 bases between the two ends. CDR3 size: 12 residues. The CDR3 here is CASSVSAETQYF. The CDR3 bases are TGTGCCAGCAGTGTCAGCGCGGAGACCCAGTACTTC.

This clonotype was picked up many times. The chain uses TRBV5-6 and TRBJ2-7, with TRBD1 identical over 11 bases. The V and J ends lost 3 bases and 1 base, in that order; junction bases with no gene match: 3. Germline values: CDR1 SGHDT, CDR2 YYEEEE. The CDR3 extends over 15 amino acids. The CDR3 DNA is TGTGCCAGCAGCTCCGGGACAGGGGGTTCCTACGAGCAGTACGTC. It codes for CASSSGTGGSYEQYV.

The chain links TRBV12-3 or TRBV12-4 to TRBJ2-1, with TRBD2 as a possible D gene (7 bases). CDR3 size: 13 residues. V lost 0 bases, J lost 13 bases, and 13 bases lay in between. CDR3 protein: CASSLARGAPQFF. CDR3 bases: TGTGCCAGCAGTTTAGCCCGGGGGGCTCCCCAGTTCTTC.

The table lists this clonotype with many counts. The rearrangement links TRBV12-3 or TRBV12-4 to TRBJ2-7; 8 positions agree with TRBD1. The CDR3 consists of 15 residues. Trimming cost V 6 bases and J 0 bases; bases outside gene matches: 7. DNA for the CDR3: TGTGCCAGCAGCCCCCGGGACAGGAGCTCCTACGAGCAGTACGTC. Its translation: CASSPRDRSSYEQYV.